The next 3 T cell receptor beta chains were all read from a single sample in a study of cytomegalovirus exposure and HLA in healthy donors. Primers included in the PCR were 60 Vbeta and 13 Jbeta primers. This table comes from immunoSEQ multiplex PCR, and its TCRdb copy is limited to in-frame clones, with some not included. Among roughly 100,000 clones listed, 70% to 80% were seen once. Sequenced sample: PBMCs. Receptors originate from a woman in her thirties or forties in good health and CMV-seronegative.

The rearrangement uses TRBV28 and TRBJ2-7, with 7 bases aligning to TRBD2. CDR3 size: 15 residues. CDR1 is MDHEN, CDR2 SYDVKM, per germline. After removal of 7 bases from V and 0 bases from J, the junction contained 9 bases not matched to a gene. The CDR3 DNA sequence: TGTGCCAGCACGGGGGATGGGAGGGCCTCCTACGAGCAGTACTTC. Protein product: CASTGDGRASYEQYF.

The chain joins TRBV5-1 to TRBJ2-4; a weak D match, TRBD2 (6 bases). The CDR3 consists of 17 residues. Germline V gene sequence: CDR1 SGHRS, CDR2 YFSETQ. Trimming shortened V by 0 bases and J by 7 bases, and 20 bases separated the two germline ends. The CDR3 region is CASSLGLTGGNGNIQYF. CDR3 nucleotides: TGCGCCAGCAGCTTGGGACTGACCGGGGGTAACGGGAACATTCAGTACTTC.

V is TRBV5-1 and J is TRBJ1-1; 8 bases map to TRBD1. Germline lookup yields CDR1 SGHRS and CDR2 YFSETQ. The CDR3 length is 16 residues. V gave up 4 bases and J gave up 1 base; unmatched junction bases: 9. CDR3 DNA sequence: TGCGCCAGCAGCCCTGTGACAGGGGAGGGGAACACTGAAGCTTTCTTT. Protein product: CASSPVTGEGNTEAFF.